The 27 T cell receptor beta chains given below trace back to one sample, sequenced in a study of OX40 agonist ivuxolimab in advanced cancers. Sequencing used immunoSEQ multiplex PCR; TCRdb keeps in-frame clones, though not all of them. The sample contains 65,000 to 75,000 clones, 80% to 95% of which appear only once. The input for sequencing was CD4+ or CD8+ T cells sorted from blood, taken in a trial of the OX40 agonist ivuxolimab. The receptors shown here come from an adult with an advanced solid tumor such as melanoma, head and neck, liver or kidney cancer.

The chain joins TRBV11-3 to TRBJ2-3, with TRBD2 identical over 8 bases. The CDR3 sequence is 15 residues long. V lost 5 bases and J lost 8; bases outside the gene matches: 12. Germline V gene data show CDR1 as SGHNT and CDR2 as YENEEA. In nucleotides, the CDR3 is TGTGCCAGCAGCACCGGACTAGCCCTTATTGCTACGCAGTATTTT. Translation gives CASSTGLALIATQYF.

This CDR3 is CASSLSGSSYNEQFF. CDR3 nucleotide sequence: TGTGCCAGCAGTCTAAGCGGGAGCTCCTACAATGAGCAGTTCTTC. The chain has TRBV7-8 and TRBJ2-1, with 8 bases identical to TRBD2. Germline V lookup: CDR1 SGHVS, CDR2 FQNEAQ. V shed 6 bases, J shed 0 bases, and the junction held 4 bases outside the gene matches. The CDR3 is 15 amino acids.

About this clone itself: Additional DNA sequences in this sample encode the identical CDR3. The CDR3 nucleotides read TGTGCCAGCTCACCGACTAGCGGACCCTACGAGCAGTACTTC. Amino acids: CASSPTSGPYEQYF. The chain links TRBV18 to TRBJ2-7; the match to TRBD2 covers 9 bases. CDR3 size: 14 residues. V dropped 3 bases and J dropped 2; count of bases not matched to a gene: 2. The germline V gene encodes CDR1 KGHSH and CDR2 LQKENI.

The CDR3 is CASSSGRTGGYTF. The CDR3 DNA sequence: TGTGCCAGCTCATCCGGCCGGACGGGAGGCTACACCTTC. The gene calls are TRBV18 and TRBJ1-2; D is unresolved. The CDR3 is 13 amino acids. Trimming took off 5 bases at V and 8 bases at J, with 15 bases between the two ends. Per germline, CDR1 KGHSH and CDR2 LQKENI.

This clone came up a few times. This sequence joins TRBV5-8 and TRBJ1-5, with D unclear. Germline lookup yields CDR1 SGHTS and CDR2 YDEGEE. The germline V and J ends were trimmed by 3 bases and 7 bases, with 8 bases remaining between them. CDR3 length: 12 amino acids. Written as DNA, the CDR3 is TGTGCCAGCAGCTCCCAGGCCCAGCCCCAGCATTTT. Encoded protein: CASSSQAQPQHF. Complete variable domain (other parts from reference TRBV5-8 and TRBJ1-5): EAGVTQSPTHLIKTRGQQATLRCSPISGHTSVYWYQQALGLGLQFLLWYDEGEERNRGNFPPRFSGRQFPNYSSELNVNALELEDSALYLCASSSQAQPQHFGDGTRLSIL.

The chain has TRBV18 and TRBJ1-1, with TRBD1 as a possible D gene (5 bases). The V gene lost 3 bases and the J gene lost 5 bases, with 13 bases spanning the gap. From germline, CDR1 is KGHSH and CDR2 LQKENI. This CDR3 contains 14 residues. The CDR3 spells CASSPTRDGTEAFF. The CDR3 DNA follows: TGTGCCAGCTCACCCACAAGGGACGGGACTGAAGCTTTCTTT.

The rearrangement uses TRBV18 and TRBJ2-5; either TRBD1 or TRBD2 may supply D (5 bases each). CDR1 is KGHSH, CDR2 LQKENI, per germline. CDR3 length: 14 amino acids. V was pared by 2 bases and J by 5 bases, with 12 bases between. The DNA for the CDR3 is TGTGCCAGCTCACCAACGGGGCCGGGGGAGACCCAGTACTTC. Its protein is CASSPTGPGETQYF. The whole variable domain, remainder taken from reference TRBV18 and TRBJ2-5, is NAGVMQNPRHLVRRRGQEARLRCSPMKGHSHVYWYRQLPEEGLKFMVYLQKENIIDESGMPKERFSAEFPKEGPSILRIQQVVRGDSAAYFCASSPTGPGETQYFGPGTRLLVL.

The chain combines TRBV5-1 with TRBJ2-6; D is unclear. This CDR3 comprises 17 residues. From germline, CDR1 is SGHRS and CDR2 YFSETQ. The V gene lost 5 bases and the J gene lost 3 bases, with 18 bases spanning the gap. The CDR3 reads CASSGSQETLGANVLTF. In DNA, the CDR3 is TGCGCCAGCAGTGGTTCCCAGGAGACCCTTGGGGCCAACGTCCTGACTTTC. Looking up the rest from reference TRBV5-1 and TRBJ2-6 gives the full variable domain: KAGVTQTPRYLIKTRGQQVTLSCSPISGHRSVSWYQQTPGQGLQFLFEYFSETQRNKGNFPGRFSGRQFSNSRSEMNVSTLELGDSALYLCASSGSQETLGANVLTFGAGSRLTVL.

The chain couples TRBV2 to TRBJ2-1; D is perhaps TRBD2 (7 bases). The germline V gene has CDR1 SNHLY and CDR2 FYNNEI. Trimming removed 5 bases from V and 4 bases from J, with 15 bases in between. This CDR3 is built from 15 residues. The DNA of the CDR3 is TGTGCCAGCAGTACTAGGGGGGGGGCATACAATGAGCAGTTCTTC. Translating it yields CASSTRGGAYNEQFF.

Here the CDR3 reads CASRIWGRAYEQYF. For the CDR3, the DNA is TGTGCCAGCAGGATTTGGGGACGGGCCTACGAGCAGTACTTC. V gene TRBV6-5 combines with J gene TRBJ2-7; D assignment may be TRBD1 or TRBD2 (5 bases each). CDR3 length: 14 amino acids. Germline V gene data show CDR1 as MNHEY and CDR2 as SVGAGI. V lost 6 bases to trimming and J lost 2 bases, with 14 bases between them.

The chain carries TRBV7-6 and TRBJ2-1; 16 bases align to TRBD2. The V segment lost 1 base and the J segment 8 bases; nucleotides outside the gene matches: 8. This CDR3 is built from 18 residues. Germline CDR1 and CDR2: SGHVS and FNYEAQ. The CDR3 nucleotides are TGTGCCAGCAGCTTAGACCAGGGACTAGCGGGAGGGCCGGATGAGCAGTTCTTC. Protein sequence: CASSLDQGLAGGPDEQFF.

This chain connects TRBV6-1 to TRBJ2-1, with D perhaps matching TRBD2 (6 bases). There are 13 residues in the CDR3. CDR1 MNHNS and CDR2 SASEGT come from the germline V gene. Trimming pared 6 bases from V and 2 bases from J, leaving 8 bases between. In DNA, the CDR3 is TGTGCCAGCAGGGACTATCCCTACAATGAGCAGTTCTTC. Its protein is CASRDYPYNEQFF.

The V and J genes are TRBV5-4 and TRBJ2-2, with TRBD1 matching 8 bases. The CDR3 is made up of 19 amino acids. Germline assignment: CDR1 SGHNT and CDR2 YYREEE (reference sequence). V trimming: 9 bases; J trimming: 3 bases; junction bases outside the gene matches: 22. CDR3 coding DNA: TGTGCCAACCCCGATTCTAGGGTGACAGGGGATAAGGACACCGGGGAGCTGTTTTTT. The encoded protein is CANPDSRVTGDKDTGELFF.

The chain combines TRBV21-1 with TRBJ2-1. TRBV21-1 is labeled a pseudogene. There are 16 residues in the CDR3. The CDR3 DNA reads as TGTGCCAGCAGCAAAGCTTGTATTCGTGGGGGTCATGAGCAGTTCTTC. Amino acid sequence: CASSKACIRGGHEQFF.

V usage is TRBV10-3 and J usage is TRBJ1-1; D is undetermined. Germline CDR1 reads ENHRY; CDR2 reads SYGVKD. Trimming shortened V by 2 bases and J by 1 base, and 8 bases separated the two germline ends. The CDR3 is 14 residues long. DNA for the CDR3: TGTGCCATCAGTGAGCGACCGCCGAACACTGAAGCTTTCTTT. This translates into CAISERPPNTEAFF.

This chain joins TRBV5-8 and TRBJ2-3; 9 nucleotides agree with TRBD2. The CDR3 totals 16 residues. V trimming: 4 bases; J trimming: 2 bases; junction bases outside the gene matches: 8. The germline gives CDR1 SGHTS, CDR2 YDEGEE. The CDR3 bases are TGTGCCAGCAGCCAGGGACTAGCACAAAACACAGATACGCAGTATTTT. It is translated as CASSQGLAQNTDTQYF. The full variable domain, its missing parts supplied by reference TRBV5-8 and TRBJ2-3, is EAGVTQSPTHLIKTRGQQATLRCSPISGHTSVYWYQQALGLGLQFLLWYDEGEERNRGNFPPRFSGRQFPNYSSELNVNALELEDSALYLCASSQGLAQNTDTQYFGPGTRLTVL.

This chain connects TRBV6-5 to TRBJ2-1; D is perhaps TRBD1 (6 bases). Trimming stripped 5 bases from V and 4 bases from J, with 15 bases between. Germline CDR1 and CDR2: MNHEY and SVGAGI. This CDR3 contains 15 residues. The CDR3 DNA is TGTGCCAGCAGTGCCGACCTGGACAGATACAATGAGCAGTTCTTC. Its translation: CASSADLDRYNEQFF.

The V gene is TRBV4-3, the J gene TRBJ1-1; no definite D call. This CDR3 contains 16 residues. V lost 0 bases to trimming and J lost 2 bases, with 13 bases between them. Germline-derived CDR1 and CDR2 are LGHNA and YSLEER. CDR3 sequence reads: CASSQDPRRLNTEAFF. CDR3 DNA sequence: TGCGCCAGCAGCCAAGATCCGCGACGCTTAAACACTGAAGCTTTCTTT.

The rearrangement uses TRBV28 and TRBJ2-1; the match to TRBD2 covers 7 bases. The V segment lost 6 bases and the J segment 6 bases; nucleotides outside the gene matches: 8. The CDR3 consists of 14 residues. Germline V gene data show CDR1 as MDHEN and CDR2 as SYDVKM. The CDR3 loop is CASRLSREGNEQFF. In DNA, the CDR3 is TGTGCCAGCAGATTAAGCAGGGAGGGCAATGAGCAGTTCTTC.

The chain recombines TRBV19 with TRBJ2-7; 7 nucleotides line up with TRBD1. The V segment lost 8 bases and the J segment 3 bases; nucleotides outside the gene matches: 7. The CDR3 is 13 amino acids. Germline CDR1 is LNHDA and CDR2 is SQIVND (reference sequence). The CDR3 nucleotides are TGTGCCAGTGCCCGGGACAGCAACTACGAGCAGTACTTC. Amino acids: CASARDSNYEQYF.

The chain is built from TRBV7-2 and TRBJ1-2, with TRBD1 identical over 8 bases. This CDR3 comprises 17 residues. The germline V gene has CDR1 SGHTA and CDR2 FQGNSA. V lost 1 base to trimming and J lost 5 bases; unmatched junction nucleotides: 12. Here the CDR3 reads CASSLVQGAPSMYGYTF. DNA for the CDR3: TGTGCCAGCAGCTTAGTGCAGGGGGCCCCGTCTATGTATGGCTACACCTTC.

V usage is TRBV6-1 and J usage is TRBJ1-5; D is ambiguous. Trimming removed 7 bases from V and 6 bases from J, with 10 bases in between. Germline values: CDR1 MNHNS, CDR2 SASEGT. The CDR3 runs to 12 residues. CDR3 loop: CASNKGSQPQHF. The CDR3 bases are TGTGCCAGCAACAAAGGATCTCAGCCCCAGCATTTT.

This clone has a single count. The V gene is TRBV19, the J gene TRBJ2-1; D is undetermined. This CDR3 region has 12 residues. Trimming took 3 bases from V and 9 from J, leaving 9 bases between them. The V gene's germline CDR1 is LNHDA and CDR2 SQIVND (reference sequence). CDR3 bases: TGTGCCAGTAGTATGGCCCGTAGTGAGCAGTTCTTC. This encodes CASSMARSEQFF.

The table lists this clone with a count of one. The chain is built from TRBV7-8 and TRBJ2-6; D perhaps matches TRBD1 (6 bases). Trimming took off 4 bases at V and 1 base at J, with 17 bases between the two ends. Per germline, CDR1 SGHVS and CDR2 FQNEAQ. The CDR3 contains 18 residues. The CDR3 protein is CASSSYRVMVSGANVLTF. In DNA, the CDR3 is TGTGCCAGCAGCTCCTACAGGGTAATGGTTTCTGGGGCCAACGTCCTGACTTTC.

This chain connects TRBV30 to TRBJ1-6, with TRBD1 identical over 9 bases. Germline CDR1 is GTSNPN and CDR2 is SVGIG (reference sequence). The V gene end was trimmed by 3 bases and the J gene end by 10 bases; junction bases not matched to a gene: 10. The CDR3 spans 15 residues. CDR3 bases: TGTGCCTGGAGACAGAAGGGACAGGGTAGATCACCCCTCCACTTT. Its protein product is CAWRQKGQGRSPLHF.

In nucleotides, the CDR3 is TGCGCCAGCAGCTTGCCGGGACTAGCGGGAGAAGAGACCCAGTACTTC. Encoded protein: CASSLPGLAGEETQYF. J is TRBJ2-5 and V is TRBV5-1, with 14 bases lining up with TRBD2. This CDR3 has 16 residues. Per germline, CDR1 SGHRS and CDR2 YFSETQ. The V gene end was trimmed by 1 base and the J gene end by 3 bases; junction bases not matched to a gene: 2. The entire variable domain, with the rest obtained from reference TRBV5-1 and TRBJ2-5, is as follows: KAGVTQTPRYLIKTRGQQVTLSCSPISGHRSVSWYQQTPGQGLQFLFEYFSETQRNKGNFPGRFSGRQFSNSRSEMNVSTLELGDSALYLCASSLPGLAGEETQYFGPGTRLLVL.

CDR3 residues: CASSPEGGAGVLFTDTQYF. The DNA of the CDR3 is TGTGCCAGTAGTCCAGAGGGTGGGGCGGGAGTTCTTTTCACAGATACGCAGTATTTT. The chain joins TRBV19 to TRBJ2-3; 7 bases align to TRBD2. The CDR3 spans 19 residues. CDR1 and CDR2 (germline): LNHDA, SQIVND (reference sequence). Germline trimming cut 5 bases from V and 2 bases from J; bases unmatched to any gene: 19.